The clone carrying this T cell receptor beta chain has ten or more counts. The data were obtained in a study of T-cell reconstitution after alpha-beta-depleted transplantation in children. Unique molecular identifiers were incorporated during preparation of the TCRbeta library. TCRdb re-derived calls from the PCR reads in MiXCR, one entry per CDR3 protein. The table has approximately 640,000 distinct CDR3 sequences, around 16% seen once; the top ten hold over 0.95%. J gave up 9 bases and V 7 bases, and 2 bases lay outside the gene matches. The CDR3 length is 10 residues. The germline V gene has CDR1 SQVTM and CDR2 ANQGSEA.

The chain links TRBV29-1 to TRBJ2-1; 8 bases agree with TRBD1. The sample in question was PBMCs from the stem cell graft donor, obtained from the stem cell graft. The clonotype was recovered from a human donor who donated a stem cell graft to a child with acute myeloid leukemia. CDR3 sequence (DNA): TGCAGCGCAGACAGGGGTGAGCAGTTCTTC. Encoded protein: CSADRGEQFF.